The clone carrying this T cell receptor beta chain showed up just a few times. This record belongs to a study of blood T cells in healthy people across ages. Primed by a sample-barcoded 5' primer and a J-beta primer mix, a second PCR proceeded for 7 to 11 cycles. The template-switch adaptor was a 5' adaptor with 12 random nucleotides. It tagged each cDNA molecule. TCRdb ran MiXCR on the 5' RACE reads and lists one entry per CDR3 protein. The sample has approximately 1.5 million distinct CDR3 sequences, 35% to 45% seen once. Trimming pared 0 bases from V and 1 base from J, leaving 15 bases between. This CDR3 contains 16 residues. Per the germline V gene, CDR1 is DFQATT and CDR2 is SNEGSKA (reference sequence).

Sequenced input: blood. This chain links TRBV20-1 with TRBJ1-1; the D is unclear. This TCR derives from a woman under 30 in good health. CDR3 coding DNA: TGCAGTGCTAGAGATCCCCTCACCCGGCAGAACACTGAAGCTTTCTTT. Translated: CSARDPLTRQNTEAFF.